A selection of T cell receptor beta chains follows, all from one sample in a study of low-dose radiotherapy and immunotherapy resistance in tumors. TCRdb called the reads again in MiXCR, with one record for every CDR3 protein. The sample records around 69,000 distinct CDR3 sequences, less than 35% being singletons. Sequenced here: PBMCs, sampled before treatment. The receptors derive from a female donor with ovarian cancer. CDR3s include the opening cysteine and the closing phenylalanine or tryptophan. The order of the fields is V gene, J gene, CDR3 protein.

v_gene: TRBV5-1
j_gene: TRBJ2-4
CDR3aa: CASSYGTQENIQYF

v_gene: TRBV9
j_gene: TRBJ2-4
CDR3aa: CASSVSGVPDIQYF

v_gene: TRBV19
j_gene: TRBJ2-2
CDR3aa: CASRLTGSTGELFF

v_gene: TRBV6-5
j_gene: TRBJ2-7
CDR3aa: CASSDPRELYEQYF

v_gene: TRBV27
j_gene: TRBJ1-4
CDR3aa: CATYLRGTNEKLFF

v_gene: TRBV11-2
j_gene: TRBJ2-3
CDR3aa: CASSRAGGITDTQYF

v_gene: TRBV28
j_gene: TRBJ2-1
CDR3aa: CASSLYGAGVDEQFF

v_gene: TRBV19
j_gene: TRBJ2-3
CDR3aa: CASSGTGNPDTQYF

v_gene: TRBV7-2
j_gene: TRBJ2-1
CDR3aa: CASSRHAGTGNSYNEQFF

v_gene: TRBV21-1
j_gene: TRBJ2-7
CDR3aa: CASSKDPFYEQYF

v_gene: TRBV4-1
j_gene: TRBJ1-1
CDR3aa: CASSQVKSLRTEAFF

v_gene: TRBV30
j_gene: TRBJ1-1
CDR3aa: CAWSVGRDTEAFF

v_gene: TRBV28
j_gene: TRBJ1-1
CDR3aa: CASSPIGTGSEAFF

v_gene: TRBV13
j_gene: TRBJ1-6
CDR3aa: CASSFRQRGGSPLHF

v_gene: TRBV14
j_gene: TRBJ2-1
CDR3aa: CASSSRTFRGGNEQFF

v_gene: TRBV20-1
j_gene: TRBJ1-5
CDR3aa: CSTEAGLSNQPQHF

v_gene: TRBV23-1
j_gene: TRBJ2-7
CDR3aa: CASSQGTDSYEQYF

v_gene: TRBV5-1
j_gene: TRBJ2-1
CDR3aa: CASSFAAGAYNEQFF

v_gene: TRBV9
j_gene: TRBJ2-5
CDR3aa: CASSVGTVNQETQYF

v_gene: TRBV5-1
j_gene: TRBJ2-1
CDR3aa: CASVLNQGGADYNEQFF

v_gene: TRBV24-1
j_gene: TRBJ2-1
CDR3aa: CATSDLGTSGRTGSYNEQFF

v_gene: TRBV25-1
j_gene: TRBJ2-7
CDR3aa: CASGGDSSYEQYF

v_gene: TRBV5-4
j_gene: TRBJ2-7
CDR3aa: CASSLDSLYEQYF

v_gene: TRBV5-1
j_gene: TRBJ2-1
CDR3aa: CASSLALQSSYNEQFF

v_gene: TRBV27
j_gene: TRBJ2-7
CDR3aa: CASSLVGTTSYEQYF

v_gene: TRBV12-3/TRBV12-4
j_gene: TRBJ2-7
CDR3aa: CASSLLATMGEQYF

v_gene: TRBV6-2/TRBV6-3
j_gene: TRBJ2-3
CDR3aa: CASSLDRPTTQYF

v_gene: TRBV20-1
j_gene: TRBJ2-7
CDR3aa: CSASPPRGGISDEQYF

v_gene: TRBV18
j_gene: TRBJ2-1
CDR3aa: CASSPRRVGPHNEQFF

v_gene: TRBV19
j_gene: TRBJ2-7
CDR3aa: CASSMGLAGGPYEQYF

v_gene: TRBV2
j_gene: TRBJ2-1
CDR3aa: CASSAYPGTINEQFF

v_gene: TRBV6-2/TRBV6-3
j_gene: TRBJ2-5
CDR3aa: CASGEETQYF

v_gene: TRBV11-1
j_gene: TRBJ1-1
CDR3aa: CASSLSGHSAFF

v_gene: TRBV20-1
j_gene: TRBJ1-5
CDR3aa: CSARDYGGNQPQHF

v_gene: TRBV5-1
j_gene: TRBJ2-2
CDR3aa: CASSLAQTNTGELFF

v_gene: TRBV18
j_gene: TRBJ1-5
CDR3aa: CASSASMPRDPNQPQHF